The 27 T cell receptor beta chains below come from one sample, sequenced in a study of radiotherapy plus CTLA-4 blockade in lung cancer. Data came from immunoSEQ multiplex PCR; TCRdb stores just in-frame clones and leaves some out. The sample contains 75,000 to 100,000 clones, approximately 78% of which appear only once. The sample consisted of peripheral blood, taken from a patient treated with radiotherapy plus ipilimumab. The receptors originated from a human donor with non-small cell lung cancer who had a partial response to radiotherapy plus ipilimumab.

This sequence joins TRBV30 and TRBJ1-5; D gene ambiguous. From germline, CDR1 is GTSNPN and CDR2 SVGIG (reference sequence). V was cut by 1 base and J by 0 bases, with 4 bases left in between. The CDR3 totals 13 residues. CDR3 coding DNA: TGTGCCTGGAGTGACGGTAGCAATCAGCCCCAGCATTTT. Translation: CAWSDGSNQPQHF. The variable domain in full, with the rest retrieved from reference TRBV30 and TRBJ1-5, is SQTIHQWPATLVQPVGSPLSLECTVEGTSNPNLYWYRQAAGRGLQLLFYSVGIGQISSEVPQNLSASRPQDRQFILSSKKLLLSDSGFYLCAWSDGSNQPQHFGDGTRLSIL.

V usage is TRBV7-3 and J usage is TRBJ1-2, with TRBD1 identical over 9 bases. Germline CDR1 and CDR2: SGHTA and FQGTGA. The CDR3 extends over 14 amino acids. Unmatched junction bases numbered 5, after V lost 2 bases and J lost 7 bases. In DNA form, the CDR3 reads TGTGCCAGCAGCTTAGGACAGGGGAGCGGTGGCTACACCTTC. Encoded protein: CASSLGQGSGGYTF.

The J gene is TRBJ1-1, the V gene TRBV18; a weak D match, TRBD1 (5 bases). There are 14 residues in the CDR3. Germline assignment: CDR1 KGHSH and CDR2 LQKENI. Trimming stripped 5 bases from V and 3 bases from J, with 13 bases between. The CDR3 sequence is CASSASGRDTEAFF. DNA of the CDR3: TGTGCCAGCTCAGCATCAGGCAGGGACACTGAAGCTTTCTTT.

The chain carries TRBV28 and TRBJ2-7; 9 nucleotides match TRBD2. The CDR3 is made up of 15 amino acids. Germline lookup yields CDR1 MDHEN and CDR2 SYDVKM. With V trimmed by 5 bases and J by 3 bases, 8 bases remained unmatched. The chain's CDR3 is CASSPPLAGSYEQYF. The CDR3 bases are TGTGCCAGCAGTCCCCCGCTAGCGGGAAGCTACGAGCAGTACTTC.

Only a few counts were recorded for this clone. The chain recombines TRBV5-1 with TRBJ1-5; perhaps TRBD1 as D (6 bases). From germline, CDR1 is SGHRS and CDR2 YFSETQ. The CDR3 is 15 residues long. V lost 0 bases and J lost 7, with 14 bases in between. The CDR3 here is CASSLAGGGGQPQHF. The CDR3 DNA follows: TGCGCCAGCAGCTTGGCCGGGGGGGGCGGACAGCCCCAGCATTTT.

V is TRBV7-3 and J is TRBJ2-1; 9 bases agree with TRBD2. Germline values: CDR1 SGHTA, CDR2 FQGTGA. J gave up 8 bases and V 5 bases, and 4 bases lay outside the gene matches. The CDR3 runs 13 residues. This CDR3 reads CASSPRTSDEQFF. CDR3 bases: TGTGCCAGCAGCCCTCGGACTAGCGATGAGCAGTTCTTC.

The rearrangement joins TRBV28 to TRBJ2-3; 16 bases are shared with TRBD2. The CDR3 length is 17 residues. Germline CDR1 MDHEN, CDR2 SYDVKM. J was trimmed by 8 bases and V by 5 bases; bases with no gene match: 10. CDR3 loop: CASSPSPGLAGGGTQYF. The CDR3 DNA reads TGTGCCAGCAGTCCTTCTCCGGGACTAGCGGGGGGGGGTACGCAGTATTTT.

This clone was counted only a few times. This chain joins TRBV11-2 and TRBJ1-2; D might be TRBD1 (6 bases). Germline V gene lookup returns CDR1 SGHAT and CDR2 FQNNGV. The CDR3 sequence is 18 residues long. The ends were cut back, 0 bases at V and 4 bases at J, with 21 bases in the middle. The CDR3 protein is CASSLDLRSGGRGYGYTF. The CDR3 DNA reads TGTGCCAGCAGCTTAGATCTTAGGTCGGGGGGCCGAGGCTATGGCTACACCTTC.

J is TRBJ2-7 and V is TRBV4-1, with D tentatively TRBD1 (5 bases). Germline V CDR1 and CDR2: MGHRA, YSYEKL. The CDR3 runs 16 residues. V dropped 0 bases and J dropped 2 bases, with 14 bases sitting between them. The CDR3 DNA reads TGCGCCAGCAGCCAAGAAGAAGGGGTAGGGCCCTACGAGCAGTACTTC. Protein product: CASSQEEGVGPYEQYF.

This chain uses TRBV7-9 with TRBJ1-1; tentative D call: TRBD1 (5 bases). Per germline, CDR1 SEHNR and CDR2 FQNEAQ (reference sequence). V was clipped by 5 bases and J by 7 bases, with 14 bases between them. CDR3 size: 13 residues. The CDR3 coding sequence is TGTGCCAGCAGCGCCGTCCCGGGGGTTGAAGCTTTCTTT. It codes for CASSAVPGVEAFF.

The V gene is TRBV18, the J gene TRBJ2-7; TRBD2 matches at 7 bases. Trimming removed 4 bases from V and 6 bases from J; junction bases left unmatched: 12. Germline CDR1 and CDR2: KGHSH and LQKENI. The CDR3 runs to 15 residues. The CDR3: CASSLHAGDKSEQYF. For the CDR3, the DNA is TGTGCCAGCTCACTTCATGCGGGAGACAAAAGCGAGCAGTACTTC.

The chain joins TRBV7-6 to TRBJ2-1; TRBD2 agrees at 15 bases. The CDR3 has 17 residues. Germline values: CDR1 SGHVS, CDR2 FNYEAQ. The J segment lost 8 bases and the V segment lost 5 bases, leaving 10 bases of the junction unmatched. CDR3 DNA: TGTGCCAGCAGCCTAAGGACTAGCGGGAGGGCCCGGGATGAGCAGTTCTTC. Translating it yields CASSLRTSGRARDEQFF.

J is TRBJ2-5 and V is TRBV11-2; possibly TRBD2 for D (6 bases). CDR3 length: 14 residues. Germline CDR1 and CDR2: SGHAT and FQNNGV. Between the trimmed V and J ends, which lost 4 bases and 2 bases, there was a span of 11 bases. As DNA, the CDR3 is TGTGCCAGCAGCTCCGGGACTTTACAAGAGACCCAGTACTTC. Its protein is CASSSGTLQETQYF.

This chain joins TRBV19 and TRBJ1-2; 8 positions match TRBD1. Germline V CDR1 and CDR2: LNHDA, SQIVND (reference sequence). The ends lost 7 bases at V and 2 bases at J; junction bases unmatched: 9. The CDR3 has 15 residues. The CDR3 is CASTTAGGENYGYTF. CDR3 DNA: TGTGCCAGTACCACCGCAGGGGGCGAGAACTATGGCTACACCTTC.

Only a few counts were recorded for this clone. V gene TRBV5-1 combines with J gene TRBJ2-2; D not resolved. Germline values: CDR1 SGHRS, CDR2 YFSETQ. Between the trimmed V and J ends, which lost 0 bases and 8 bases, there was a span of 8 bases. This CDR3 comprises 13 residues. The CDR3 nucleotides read TGCGCCAGCAGCTTGGGAGTTATGGGGGAGCTGTTTTTT. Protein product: CASSLGVMGELFF.

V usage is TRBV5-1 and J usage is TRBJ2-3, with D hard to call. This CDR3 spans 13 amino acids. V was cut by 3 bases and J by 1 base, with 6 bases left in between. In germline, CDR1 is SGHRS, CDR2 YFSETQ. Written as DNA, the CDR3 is TGCGCCAGCAGCTCGCAGGGCACAGATACGCAGTATTTT. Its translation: CASSSQGTDTQYF. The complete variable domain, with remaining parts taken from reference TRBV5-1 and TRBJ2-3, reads KAGVTQTPRYLIKTRGQQVTLSCSPISGHRSVSWYQQTPGQGLQFLFEYFSETQRNKGNFPGRFSGRQFSNSRSEMNVSTLELGDSALYLCASSSQGTDTQYFGPGTRLTVL.

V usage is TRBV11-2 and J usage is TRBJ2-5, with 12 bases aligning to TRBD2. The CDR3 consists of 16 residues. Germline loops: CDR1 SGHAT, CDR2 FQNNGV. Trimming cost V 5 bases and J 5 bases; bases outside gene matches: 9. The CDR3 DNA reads TGTGCCAGCAGCATTATGACTAGCGGGAGTTGGGAGACCCAGTACTTC. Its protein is CASSIMTSGSWETQYF.

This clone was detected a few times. CDR3 residues: CAWSGRLPHWEKLFF. The DNA for the CDR3 is TGTGCCTGGAGCGGCAGGCTCCCTCATTGGGAAAAACTGTTTTTT. The V and J genes are TRBV30 and TRBJ1-4; D ambiguous. The V gene's germline CDR1 is GTSNPN and CDR2 SVGIG (reference sequence). Trimming pared 3 bases from V and 8 bases from J, leaving 19 bases between. The CDR3 extends over 15 amino acids.

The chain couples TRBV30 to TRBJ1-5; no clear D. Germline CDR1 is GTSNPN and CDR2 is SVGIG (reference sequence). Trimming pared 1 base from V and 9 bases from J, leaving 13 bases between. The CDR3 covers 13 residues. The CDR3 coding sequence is TGTGCCTGGAGTGCTTACCGAGGACTGCCCCAGCATTTT. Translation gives CAWSAYRGLPQHF.

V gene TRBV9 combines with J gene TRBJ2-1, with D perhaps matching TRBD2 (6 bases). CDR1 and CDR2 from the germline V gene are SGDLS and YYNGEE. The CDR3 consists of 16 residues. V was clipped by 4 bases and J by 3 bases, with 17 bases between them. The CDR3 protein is CASSPIVSGHYNEQFF. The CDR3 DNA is TGTGCCAGCAGCCCCATAGTTAGCGGCCACTACAATGAGCAGTTCTTC.

CDR3 DNA sequence: TGTGCCAGCTCACCCGACAGGGCGGACTATGGCTACACCTTC. It is translated as CASSPDRADYGYTF. The chain carries TRBV18 and TRBJ1-2; 7 positions match TRBD1. The CDR3 has 14 residues. The junction had 4 bases not matched to a gene; V was cut back by 3 bases and J by 3 bases. The germline V gene has CDR1 KGHSH and CDR2 LQKENI.

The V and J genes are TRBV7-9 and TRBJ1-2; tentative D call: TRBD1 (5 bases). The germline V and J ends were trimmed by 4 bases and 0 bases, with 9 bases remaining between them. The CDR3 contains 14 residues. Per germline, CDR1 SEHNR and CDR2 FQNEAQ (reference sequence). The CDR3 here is CASSWGSANYGYTF. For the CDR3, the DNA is TGTGCCAGCAGCTGGGGCTCAGCTAACTATGGCTACACCTTC.

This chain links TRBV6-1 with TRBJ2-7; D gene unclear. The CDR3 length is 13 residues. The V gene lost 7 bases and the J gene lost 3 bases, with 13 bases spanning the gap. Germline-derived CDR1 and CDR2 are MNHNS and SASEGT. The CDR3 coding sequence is TGTGCCAGCACCGTACAACGTTACTACGAGCAGTACTTC. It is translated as CASTVQRYYEQYF.

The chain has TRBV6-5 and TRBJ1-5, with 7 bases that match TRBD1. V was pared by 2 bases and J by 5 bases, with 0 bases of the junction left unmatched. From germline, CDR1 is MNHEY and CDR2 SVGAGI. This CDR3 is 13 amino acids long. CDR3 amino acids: CASSYDRDQPQHF. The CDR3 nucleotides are TGTGCCAGCAGTTACGACAGGGATCAGCCCCAGCATTTT.

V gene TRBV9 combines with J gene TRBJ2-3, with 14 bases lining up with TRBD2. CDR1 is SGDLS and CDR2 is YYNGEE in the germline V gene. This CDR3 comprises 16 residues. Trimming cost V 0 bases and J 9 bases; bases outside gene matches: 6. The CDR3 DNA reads TGTGCCAGCAGCGTAGCCGGGACTAGCGGGAGTGGGACGCAGTATTTT. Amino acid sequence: CASSVAGTSGSGTQYF.

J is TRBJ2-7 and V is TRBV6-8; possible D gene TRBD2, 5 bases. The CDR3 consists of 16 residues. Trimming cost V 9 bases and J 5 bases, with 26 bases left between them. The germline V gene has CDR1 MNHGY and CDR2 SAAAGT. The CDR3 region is CASPNKPMKRVDEQYF. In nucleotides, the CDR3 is TGTGCCAGTCCAAACAAACCCATGAAGAGGGTCGACGAGCAGTACTTC.

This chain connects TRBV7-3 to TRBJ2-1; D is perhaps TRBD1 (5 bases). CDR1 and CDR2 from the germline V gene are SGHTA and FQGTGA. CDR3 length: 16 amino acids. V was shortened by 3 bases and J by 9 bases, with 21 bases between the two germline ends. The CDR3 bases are TGTGCCAGCAGCTTGAGCCAGGGCGGCCTTAATGGTGAGCAGTTCTTC. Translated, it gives CASSLSQGGLNGEQFF.